A single sample is the source of the 26 T cell receptor beta chains below, sequenced in a study of identifying expanded T cells in peripheral blood. Sequencing used immunoSEQ multiplex PCR; TCRdb keeps in-frame clones, though not all of them. The repertoire has about 90,000 clones, approximately 84% of them found once; the top ten carry 4% to 5.5%. The sample consisted of blood. The origin of the receptors is a person between 18 and 75 years old in good health.

The gene calls are TRBV7-9 and TRBJ2-3; D is uncertain. The CDR3 is 14 residues long. Per the germline V gene, CDR1 is SEHNR and CDR2 is FQNEAQ (reference sequence). V shed 4 bases and J shed 1 base, with 9 bases lying between them. CDR3 bases: TGTGCCAGCAGCTCAGGAGCCCGCACAGATACGCAGTATTTT. As protein: CASSSGARTDTQYF.

V gene TRBV6-5 combines with J gene TRBJ1-6; 9 bases match TRBD1. The germline V gene encodes CDR1 MNHEY and CDR2 SVGAGI. J was trimmed by 8 bases and V by 5 bases; bases with no gene match: 7. The CDR3 has 15 residues. The CDR3 bases are TGTGCCAGCAGTCGCGGACAGGGGACCGATTCACCCCTCCACTTT. Its protein product is CASSRGQGTDSPLHF.

The rearrangement joins TRBV7-8 to TRBJ1-2; 7 positions match TRBD1. The CDR3 covers 15 residues. V dropped 2 bases and J dropped 0; count of bases not matched to a gene: 3. Germline values: CDR1 SGHVS, CDR2 FQNEAQ. CDR3 in amino acids: CASSLQGVANYGYTF. CDR3 bases: TGTGCCAGCAGCTTACAGGGGGTAGCTAACTATGGCTACACCTTC.

The sample holds one count of this clone. This sequence joins TRBV6-5 and TRBJ2-1, with 7 nucleotides matching TRBD1. Trimming removed 2 bases from V and 9 bases from J; junction bases left unmatched: 4. Per germline, CDR1 MNHEY and CDR2 SVGAGI. The CDR3 consists of 13 residues. CDR3 sequence (DNA): TGTGCCAGCAGTTACGAAGGGGGCGGTGAGCAGTTCTTC. Translated, it gives CASSYEGGGEQFF.

V and J are TRBV18 and TRBJ2-2; D unclear. Trimming removed 6 bases at V and 0 bases at J, with 14 bases between. The CDR3 contains 16 residues. In germline, CDR1 is KGHSH, CDR2 LQKENI. The CDR3 region has the DNA TGTGCCAGCTCCCGCCAAGGGCCGCCGAACACCGGGGAGCTGTTTTTT. Its translation is CASSRQGPPNTGELFF.

V usage is TRBV29-1 and J usage is TRBJ1-2; perhaps TRBD1 as D (6 bases). V dropped 3 bases and J dropped 5 bases, with 19 bases sitting between them. Germline values: CDR1 SQVTM, CDR2 ANQGSEA. The length of the CDR3 is 15 residues. The CDR3 here is CSVEVPTQGGYGYTF. The DNA of the CDR3 is TGCAGCGTTGAGGTACCCACACAGGGTGGGTATGGCTACACCTTC.

The chain links TRBV9 to TRBJ2-3; no definite D call. The CDR3 loop spans 13 amino acids. Germline CDR1 and CDR2: SGDLS and YYNGEE. V was trimmed by 3 bases and J by 7 bases, leaving 12 bases between them. The CDR3 loop reads CASSDSYANTQYF. In nucleotides, the CDR3 is TGTGCCAGCAGCGACTCATATGCGAATACGCAGTATTTT.

The chain joins TRBV10-2 to TRBJ1-1; a weak D match, TRBD1 (5 bases). V lost 3 bases and J 1 base, leaving 15 bases between the germline ends. The CDR3 extends over 16 amino acids. Germline lookup yields CDR1 WSHSY and CDR2 SAAADI. The CDR3 here is CASSDARGAANTEAFF. The CDR3 region has the DNA TGCGCCAGCAGTGACGCCCGTGGGGCTGCGAACACTGAAGCTTTCTTT.

The J gene is TRBJ1-2, the V gene TRBV7-2; 7 bases line up with TRBD1. Losses at the gene ends were 5 bases for V and 7 bases for J; bases not matched to a gene: 7. Germline CDR1 reads SGHTA; CDR2 reads FQGNSA. The CDR3 length is 13 residues. Here the CDR3 DNA reads TGTGCCAGCAGCGATAGGGGGCGCGGTGGCTACACCTTC. It translates to CASSDRGRGGYTF.

This clone was picked up one time. This chain links TRBV6-6 with TRBJ1-1; D remains ambiguous. CDR3 length: 13 amino acids. Per the germline V gene, CDR1 is MNHNY and CDR2 is SVGAGI (reference sequence). The ends were cut back, 6 bases at V and 1 base at J, with 9 bases in the middle. This CDR3 is CASSPRTNTEAFF. CDR3 DNA sequence: TGTGCCAGCAGCCCTCGAACGAACACTGAAGCTTTCTTT.

The chain couples TRBV4-3 to TRBJ1-1; 7 bases agree with TRBD1. The ends lost 4 bases at V and 4 bases at J; junction bases unmatched: 6. The CDR3 is made up of 14 amino acids. CDR1 and CDR2 (germline): LGHNA, YSLEER. The DNA of the CDR3 is TGCGCCAGCAGCCCAGCCTGGGACAGCACTGAAGCTTTCTTT. This encodes CASSPAWDSTEAFF.

The chain combines TRBV9 with TRBJ2-1, with 11 bases fitting TRBD2. Germline V CDR1 and CDR2: SGDLS, YYNGEE. The CDR3 spans 15 residues. Unmatched junction bases numbered 7, after V lost 3 bases and J lost 8 bases. Here the CDR3 DNA reads TGTGCCAGCAGCGGATCTAGCGGGGGGTTTTATGAGCAGTTCTTC. The encoded protein is CASSGSSGGFYEQFF.

The rearrangement links TRBV6-5 to TRBJ2-7; the D is unclear. Germline V CDR1 and CDR2: MNHEY, SVGAGI. The CDR3 length is 11 residues. V lost 6 bases, J lost 4 bases, and 7 bases lay in between. The CDR3 reads CASSRGYEQYF. CDR3 bases: TGTGCCAGCAGCCGAGGTTACGAGCAGTACTTC.

This clone has just a few counts. CDR3 in amino acids: CAWRIGGPNSPLHF. The DNA for the CDR3 is TGTGCCTGGAGGATCGGGGGTCCGAATTCACCCCTCCACTTT. The J gene is TRBJ1-6, the V gene TRBV30; D is perhaps TRBD1 (5 bases). Germline V gives CDR1 GTSNPN, CDR2 SVGIG (reference sequence). The CDR3 consists of 14 residues. The V end was cut by 3 bases, the J end by 7 bases, with 13 bases between.

The chain couples TRBV28 to TRBJ1-4; D gene uncertain. From germline, CDR1 is MDHEN and CDR2 SYDVKM. Trimming removed 5 bases from V and 8 bases from J, with 9 bases in between. CDR3 size: 12 residues. Written as DNA, the CDR3 is TGTGCCAGCAGTCTACTTGTGGAAAAACTGTTTTTT. Amino acid sequence: CASSLLVEKLFF.

The chain couples TRBV30 to TRBJ2-1; 14 nucleotides agree with TRBD2. The CDR3 extends over 14 amino acids. V was clipped by 4 bases and J by 8 bases; unmatched bases: 4. Germline V lookup: CDR1 GTSNPN, CDR2 SVGIG (reference sequence). The CDR3 DNA follows: TGTGCCTGGACGACTAGCGGGGGGGCCTATGAGCAGTTCTTC. Protein: CAWTTSGGAYEQFF.

V usage is TRBV6-6 and J usage is TRBJ1-1; 7 positions match TRBD1. The CDR3 extends over 15 amino acids. CDR1 and CDR2 from the germline V gene are MNHNY and SVGAGI (reference sequence). V lost 5 bases and J lost 3; bases outside the gene matches: 9. Written as DNA, the CDR3 is TGTGCCAGCAGTCTCAGGGGGTTTGGGGACACTGAAGCTTTCTTT. This codes for CASSLRGFGDTEAFF.

This chain connects TRBV4-1 to TRBJ2-1, with D possibly called TRBD1 or TRBD2 (5 bases each). The CDR3 is 14 residues long. Trimming removed 5 bases from V and 2 bases from J, with 10 bases in between. CDR1 is MGHRA and CDR2 is YSYEKL in the germline V gene. CDR3 bases: TGCGCCAGCAGCGAGGGGCCTCCCTACAATGAGCAGTTCTTC. Its translation: CASSEGPPYNEQFF.

This sequence joins TRBV6-6 and TRBJ1-4; 10 bases are a match to TRBD1. Looked up from germline, CDR1 is MNHNY and CDR2 is SVGAGI (reference sequence). The V and J ends lost 7 bases and 8 bases, in that order; junction bases with no gene match: 7. This CDR3 comprises 14 residues. This CDR3 reads CASTLDRGREKLFF. The CDR3 region has the DNA TGTGCCAGCACCCTAGACAGGGGGCGGGAAAAACTGTTTTTT.

To note about this clone: The conserved closing phenylalanine or tryptophan is absent in this CDR3, likely reflecting a read error. No DNA is shown, since the ends of the CDR3 on it are uncertain; the CDR3 is the one TCRdb lists. The chain links TRBV29-1 to TRBJ1-2; no check of the table's D call, TRBD1, against the DNA was made. Germline V CDR1 and CDR2: SQVTM, ANQGSEA. 13 amino acids form the CDR3, both terminal residues included. CDR3 region: CSVAEDRGLVGPI.

The chain uses TRBV5-1 and TRBJ2-7; weak D call: TRBD2 (5 bases). With 4 bases removed from V and 5 bases from J, the gap between germline ends came to 13 bases. The CDR3 covers 13 residues. Germline V gene data show CDR1 as SGHRS and CDR2 as YFSETQ. This chain's CDR3 is CASSKTINHEQYF. As DNA, the CDR3 is TGCGCCAGCAGCAAGACTATCAACCACGAGCAGTACTTC.

The genes are TRBV2 and TRBJ2-2, with D possibly matching TRBD1 (5 bases). CDR3 length equals 15 residues. Germline CDR1 is SNHLY and CDR2 is FYNNEI. The ends were cut back, 2 bases at V and 3 bases at J, with 10 bases in the middle. Here the CDR3 reads CASSEIAGHTGELFF. The CDR3 bases are TGTGCCAGCAGTGAAATAGCAGGGCACACCGGGGAGCTGTTTTTT.

This clone has more than one count but fewer than ten. The CDR3 spells CASSSSDTYGYTF. As DNA, the CDR3 is TGTGCCAGCAGCTCCTCAGACACCTATGGCTACACCTTC. The genes are TRBV13 and TRBJ1-2; no reliable D call. V dropped 4 bases and J dropped 4 bases, with 10 bases sitting between them. CDR3 length: 13 amino acids. The germline CDR1 and CDR2 sequences are PRHDT and FYEKMQ (reference sequence).

The chain uses TRBV6-6 and TRBJ2-5, with a tentative D call TRBD2 (7 bases). The V gene lost 6 bases and the J gene lost 7 bases, with 15 bases spanning the gap. CDR1 is MNHNY and CDR2 is SVGAGI in the germline V gene (reference sequence). The CDR3 length is 13 residues. DNA for the CDR3: TGTGCCAGCAGATCCGGGGGGCCGGCGACCCAGTACTTC. This codes for CASRSGGPATQYF.

The chain has TRBV2 and TRBJ2-1; 7 bases are a match to TRBD1. Losses at the gene ends were 6 bases for V and 0 bases for J; bases not matched to a gene: 2. Germline V CDR1 and CDR2: SNHLY, FYNNEI. The CDR3 is 14 residues long. CDR3 region: CASRTGNSYNEQFF. The CDR3 bases are TGTGCCAGCAGGACAGGGAACTCCTACAATGAGCAGTTCTTC.

CDR3 residues: CASGRIQRNTEAFF. The CDR3 DNA follows: TGTGCCAGCGGTCGGATACAGAGGAACACTGAAGCTTTCTTT. The gene calls are TRBV21-1 and TRBJ1-1; the table gives TRBD1 as D, unverified against the DNA. TRBV21-1 is a pseudogene segment. The CDR3 has 14 residues.